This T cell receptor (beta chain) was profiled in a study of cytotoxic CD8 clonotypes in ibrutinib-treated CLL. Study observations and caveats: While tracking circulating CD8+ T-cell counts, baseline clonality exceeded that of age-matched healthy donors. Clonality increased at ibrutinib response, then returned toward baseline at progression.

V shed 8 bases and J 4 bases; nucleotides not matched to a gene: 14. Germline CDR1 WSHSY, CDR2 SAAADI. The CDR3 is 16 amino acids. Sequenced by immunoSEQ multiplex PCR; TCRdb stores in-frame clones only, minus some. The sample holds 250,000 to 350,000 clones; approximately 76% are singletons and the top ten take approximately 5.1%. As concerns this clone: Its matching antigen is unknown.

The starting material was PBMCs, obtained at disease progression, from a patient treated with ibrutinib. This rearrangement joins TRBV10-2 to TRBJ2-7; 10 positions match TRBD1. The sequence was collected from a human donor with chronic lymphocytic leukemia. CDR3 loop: CASRHAQGQGRYEQYF. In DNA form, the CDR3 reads TGCGCCAGCCGCCACGCCCAGGGACAGGGGAGGTACGAGCAGTACTTC.